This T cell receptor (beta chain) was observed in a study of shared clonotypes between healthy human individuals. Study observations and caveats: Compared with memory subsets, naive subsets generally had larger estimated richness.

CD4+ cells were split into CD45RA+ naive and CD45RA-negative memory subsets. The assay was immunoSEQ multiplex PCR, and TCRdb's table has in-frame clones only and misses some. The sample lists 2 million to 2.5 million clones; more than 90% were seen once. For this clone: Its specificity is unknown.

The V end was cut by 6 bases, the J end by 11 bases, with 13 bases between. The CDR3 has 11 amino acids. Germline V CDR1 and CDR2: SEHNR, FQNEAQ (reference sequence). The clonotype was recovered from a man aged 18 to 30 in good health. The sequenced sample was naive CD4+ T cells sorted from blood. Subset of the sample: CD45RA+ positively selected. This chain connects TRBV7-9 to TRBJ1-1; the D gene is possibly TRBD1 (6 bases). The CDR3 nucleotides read TGTGCCAGCAGGGAGACAGGTTTCGCTTTCTTT. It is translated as CASRETGFAFF.